The text below deals with one TCR beta chain. The target antigen is unknown. The junction and the germline gene differ at one end; a read error may be behind it. These data are taken from a study of T cell repertoires in cytomegalovirus infection. Study context: The study used recently identified HLA-C-restricted and well-studied HLA-B-restricted CMV epitopes. Indications came from public TCR beta signatures; they pointed to CMV infection and to a matching HLA type.

Overall study results and limits: Totalled public TCR beta family frequency picked out people who carried CMV plus the relevant HLA. CMV-specific HLA-C-restricted TCR beta clonotypes dominated the ex vivo response.

TCRdb processed the reads anew with MiXCR; each CDR3 protein has one entry. The sample holds around 300,000 distinct CDR3 sequences; approximately 22% are singletons and the top ten take approximately 20%. The CDR3 is made up of 16 amino acids. CDR1 is MNHEY, CDR2 SVGAGI, per germline. The sequence came from a human donor in good health (CMV status not recorded). Some clones in this sample may be carry-over from other donors' samples. The genes are TRBV6-5 and TRBJ2-1, with a weak D call TRBD1 (8 bases). The sample here was cultured PBMCs, taken from culture after CMV antigen stimulation. The CDR3 sequence is CASSPRQGLLIAGEVF. For the CDR3, the DNA is TGTGCCAGCAGTCCGAGACAGGGGCTACTGATAGCGGGTGAGGTCTTC.